The sequence of this TCR beta chain was determined in a study of vaccination and CD4 T cells after COVID-19. For the study at large: Post-vaccine sample collection happened at a median of approximately 77 days after dose two, ranging 14 to 241. Overlapping peptides of the spike proteins of SARS-CoV-2, HCoV-NL63, HCoV-OC43 and HCoV-229E were used for cell stimulation. Study observations and caveats: Early post-infection timepoints were missing, and relatively few convalescent patients were studied.

In its sample, this clonotype was seen once. Its antigen is not identified. Treatment in this sample: approximately nine-day PBMC culture with coronavirus spike peptide pools or control peptides (ViraFEST assay). Investigators obtained the unexposed donor's CD4+ T cells before the COVID-19 pandemic (2011-2018). Germline CDR1 SGHTA, CDR2 FQGNSA. This CDR3 has 15 amino acids. V was cut by 4 bases and J by 0 bases, with 11 bases left in between. The assay that was used to sequence DNA from cultured CD4+ T cells was the Oncomine TCR Beta short-read assay. A single record per CDR3 protein comes from TCRdb applying MiXCR to the PCR reads. The sample lists about 7,800 distinct CDR3 sequences, about three fifths occurring once.

The source material was CD4+ T cells from blood, cultured in vitro. This receptor was obtained from a human donor in good health. The chain joins TRBV7-2 to TRBJ2-3, with D hard to call. CDR3 protein: CASSSTSSSTDTQYF. The CDR3, as DNA: TGTGCCAGCAGCTCAACCAGCAGTAGCACAGATACGCAGTATTTT.